The rows below give T cell receptor beta chains drawn from one sample of a study of shared clonotypes between healthy human individuals. Here immunoSEQ multiplex PCR was the method, and the copy in TCRdb shows in-frame clones only, minus some. The sample records about 470,000 clones, around 79% being singletons. Material for sequencing was PBMCs. Receptors were obtained from a woman aged 40 to 50 in good health. Some clones in this sample may be carry-over from other donors' samples. CDR3s include the opening cysteine and the closing phenylalanine or tryptophan. The D gene is left open where the match is weak. Clone size appears in some rows only: once, few, many, or a class for an expanded clone.

clone size	V gene	D gene	J gene	CDR3 protein	CDR3 DNA
NA	TRBV6-5	NA	TRBJ2-7	CASSFGHPGVGYEQYF	TGTGCCAGCAGTTTTGGACACCCGGGCGTAGGCTACGAGCAGTACTTC
few	TRBV2	NA	TRBJ2-5	CASSEQVLETQYF	TGTGCCAGCAGTGAGCAGGTACTAGAGACCCAGTACTTC
NA	TRBV5-1	TRBD1	TRBJ2-1	CASSLQGHNEQFF	TGCGCCAGCAGCTTACAGGGGCACAATGAGCAGTTCTTC
many	TRBV13	TRBD2	TRBJ2-3	CASSLPPIGTRGTDTQYF	TGTGCCAGCAGCTTACCCCCGATAGGGACTAGGGGCACAGATACGCAGTATTTT
once	TRBV5-1	NA	TRBJ1-2	CASSFDGLGSYGYTF	TGCGCCAGCAGCTTTGATGGCCTGGGGAGTTATGGCTACACCTTC
NA	TRBV2	NA	TRBJ1-2	CASSVANSHGYTF	TGTGCCAGCAGTGTAGCCAACTCCCATGGCTACACCTTC
NA	TRBV5-1	TRBD2	TRBJ2-1	CASKAGLTEADEQFF	TGCGCCAGCAAAGCGGGACTCACCGAGGCCGATGAGCAGTTCTTC
NA	TRBV29-1	NA	TRBJ1-3	CSVEGGWGNSGNTIYF	TGCAGCGTTGAAGGAGGGTGGGGAAACTCTGGAAACACCATATATTTT
NA	TRBV28	TRBD2	TRBJ2-1	CASSLSGLADSYNEQFF	TGTGCCAGCAGTTTATCTGGACTAGCGGACTCCTACAATGAGCAGTTCTTC
NA	TRBV7-9	NA	TRBJ2-2	CASSFRAYTGELFF	TGTGCCAGCAGCTTCAGGGCGTACACCGGGGAGCTGTTTTTT
NA	TRBV28	NA	TRBJ2-1	CASTLGLDYNEQFF	TGTGCCAGCACCCTGGGACTGGACTACAATGAGCAGTTCTTC
NA	TRBV19	NA	TRBJ1-4	CASTTGQGHRLFF	TGTGCCAGTACCACCGGCCAGGGGCACAGACTGTTTTTT
many	TRBV27	TRBD2	TRBJ2-5	CASSLTSGSLGTQYF	TGTGCCAGCAGTTTAACTAGCGGGAGTTTAGGGACCCAGTACTTC
NA	TRBV15	NA	TRBJ2-1	CATSRDLLAPYNEQFF	TGTGCCACCAGCAGAGATCTGCTAGCGCCGTACAATGAGCAGTTCTTC
NA	TRBV28	TRBD1	TRBJ1-2	CASSSPGQGEVYGYTF	TGTGCCAGCAGTTCCCCCGGACAGGGGGAAGTGTATGGCTACACCTTC
NA	TRBV4-3	NA	TRBJ2-7	CASSQDLGGTYEQYF	TGCGCCAGCAGCCAAGATCTGGGCGGGACCTACGAGCAGTACTTC
NA	TRBV15	NA	TRBJ1-2	CATSRDTGSYTF	TGTGCCACCAGCAGAGATACAGGGAGCTACACCTTC
once	TRBV7-2	TRBD2	TRBJ2-3	CASSLLAGAGDTQYF	TGTGCCAGCAGCTTACTAGCGGGAGCGGGGGATACGCAGTATTTT
few	TRBV29-1	NA	TRBJ1-1	CSVDGLGTEAFF	TGCAGCGTTGACGGACTTGGGACTGAAGCTTTCTTT
NA	TRBV28	NA	TRBJ2-6	CASSRGSGANVLTF	TGTGCCAGCAGCCGGGGATCTGGGGCCAACGTCCTGACTTTC
NA	TRBV7-9	TRBD2	TRBJ2-3	CASSRLAGVTDTQYF	TGTGCCAGCAGCCGACTAGCGGGAGTCACAGATACGCAGTATTTT
many	TRBV5-1	NA	TRBJ2-7	CASSLEGSNYEQYF	TGCGCCAGCAGCTTGGAGGGCAGTAACTACGAGCAGTACTTC
NA	TRBV28	NA	TRBJ2-2	CASSTVTPNTGELFF	TGTGCCAGCAGTACGGTAACCCCGAACACCGGGGAGCTGTTTTTT
NA	TRBV11-2	NA	TRBJ2-2	CASSVQPSPNTGELFF	TGTGCCAGCAGCGTTCAACCTTCACCCAACACCGGGGAGCTGTTTTTT
NA	TRBV11-2	TRBD2	TRBJ2-1	CASSLGLGNNEQFF	TGTGCCAGCAGCTTGGGACTAGGAAACAATGAGCAGTTCTTC
NA	TRBV7-9	TRBD1	TRBJ2-7	CASSLAGTGMHEQYF	TGTGCCAGCAGCTTAGCCGGGACAGGGATGCACGAGCAGTACTTC
NA	TRBV19	TRBD2	TRBJ2-1	CASSISLAGGPGEQFF	TGTGCCAGTAGTATTTCACTAGCGGGAGGGCCAGGTGAGCAGTTCTTC
NA	TRBV30	TRBD2	TRBJ2-7	CAWSVSSGRGEHLFLEQYF	TGTGCCTGGAGTGTATCTAGCGGGAGAGGGGAGCATCTTTTTTTGGAGCAGTACTTC
NA	TRBV29-1	TRBD1	TRBJ1-2	CSVADRGDYGYTF	TGCAGCGTTGCAGACAGGGGCGACTATGGCTACACCTTC
NA	TRBV5-4	NA	TRBJ2-7	CASSLPGQRYEQYF	TGTGCCAGCAGCTTGCCGGGACAACGATACGAGCAGTACTTC
NA	TRBV29-1	TRBD1	TRBJ2-7	CSAVQGAYEQYF	TGCAGCGCAGTCCAGGGGGCCTACGAGCAGTACTTC
NA	TRBV4-1	NA	TRBJ2-7	CASSQAQGGLRGQYF	TGCGCCAGCAGCCAAGCACAGGGCGGGCTACGCGGGCAGTACTTC
NA	TRBV5-1	TRBD2	TRBJ2-3	CASSLNSAGGTGDTQYF	TGCGCCAGCAGCTTGAACTCGGCGGGAGGGACCGGAGATACGCAGTATTTT
NA	TRBV7-2	TRBD1	TRBJ1-2	CASSLGSPGQGSYGYTF	TGTGCCAGCAGCTTAGGGTCACCGGGACAGGGGAGTTATGGCTACACCTTC
NA	TRBV6-5	TRBD2	TRBJ2-7	CASSYSGTSGSLRYF	TGTGCCAGCAGTTACTCGGGGACTAGCGGGAGCCTGCGGTACTTC
NA	TRBV28	NA	TRBJ2-2	CASRGPRRRELFF	TGTGCCAGCAGGGGCCCTAGACGCCGGGAGCTGTTTTTT
NA	TRBV5-4	TRBD1	TRBJ1-3	CASSSTTGVSGNTIYF	TGTGCCAGCAGCTCGACTACAGGGGTTTCTGGAAACACCATATATTTT
NA	TRBV28	NA	TRBJ1-2	CAVGYPRYGYTF	TGTGCCGTAGGGTATCCGAGATATGGCTACACCTTC
NA	TRBV18	TRBD2	TRBJ2-1	CASSPGTSKGNEQFF	TGTGCCAGCTCACCCGGGACTAGCAAGGGCAATGAGCAGTTCTTC
NA	TRBV6-6	TRBD2	TRBJ2-7	CASSQTGTMYEQYF	TGTGCCAGCAGTCAGACCGGGACTATGTACGAGCAGTACTTC
many	TRBV29-1	NA	TRBJ1-2	CSAPAWGGYTF	TGCAGCGCTCCAGCATGGGGCGGCTACACCTTC
NA	TRBV5-1	TRBD1	TRBJ2-7	CASSRDRERYEQYF	TGCGCCAGCAGCCGGGACAGGGAACGGTACGAGCAGTACTTC
NA	TRBV2	NA	TRBJ1-1	CASTTGIGTEAFF	TGTGCCAGCACCACAGGGATTGGGACTGAAGCTTTCTTT
NA	TRBV28	NA	TRBJ2-3	CASSSPGTRNTQYF	TGTGCCAGCAGCTCTCCGGGTACTCGGAATACGCAGTATTTT
NA	TRBV18	NA	TRBJ1-1	CASSPRRETEAFF	TGTGCCAGCTCACCCCGGAGGGAAACTGAAGCTTTCTTT
NA	TRBV28	NA	TRBJ2-3	CASSSLRDTQYF	TGTGCCAGCAGTTCCCTGAGGGATACGCAGTATTTT
NA	TRBV7-2	TRBD1	TRBJ1-2	CASSSRTGLYYYGYTF	TGTGCCAGCAGCTCGAGGACAGGCCTCTACTACTATGGCTACACCTTC
NA	TRBV27	TRBD1	TRBJ2-2	CASSLRDRGVTGELFF	TGTGCCAGCAGTCTCCGGGACAGGGGGGTCACCGGGGAGCTGTTTTTT